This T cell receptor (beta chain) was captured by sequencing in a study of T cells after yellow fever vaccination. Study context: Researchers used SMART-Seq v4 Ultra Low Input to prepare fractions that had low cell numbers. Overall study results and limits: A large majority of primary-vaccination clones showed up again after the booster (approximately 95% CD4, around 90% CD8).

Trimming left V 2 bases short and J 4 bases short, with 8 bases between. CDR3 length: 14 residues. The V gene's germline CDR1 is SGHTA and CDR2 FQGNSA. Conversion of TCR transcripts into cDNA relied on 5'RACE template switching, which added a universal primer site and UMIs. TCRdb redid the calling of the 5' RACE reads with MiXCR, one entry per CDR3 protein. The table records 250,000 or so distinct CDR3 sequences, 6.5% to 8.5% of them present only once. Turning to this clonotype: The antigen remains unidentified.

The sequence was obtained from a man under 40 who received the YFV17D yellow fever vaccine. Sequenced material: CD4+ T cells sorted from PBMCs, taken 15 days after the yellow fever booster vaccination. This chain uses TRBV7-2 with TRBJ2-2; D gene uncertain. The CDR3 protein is CASSLLTSTGELFF. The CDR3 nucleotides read TGTGCCAGCAGCTTATTAACAAGCACCGGGGAGCTGTTTTTT. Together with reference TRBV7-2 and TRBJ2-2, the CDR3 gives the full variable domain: GAGVSQSPSNKVTEKGKDVELRCDPISGHTALYWYRQSLGQGLEFLIYFQGNSAPDKSGLPSDRFSAERTGGSVSTLTIQRTQQEDSAVYLCASSLLTSTGELFFGEGSRLTVL.